This TCR beta chain derives from a study of control samples from healthy donors and cancer patients. This table comes from immunoSEQ multiplex PCR, and its TCRdb copy is limited to in-frame clones, with some not included. Altogether approximately 94,000 clones are present, about 86% being singletons, with the ten largest covering roughly 1.3%. The CDR3 has 14 residues. Germline V CDR1 and CDR2: KGHDR, SFDVKD. V dropped 3 bases and J dropped 2 bases, with 8 bases sitting between them. The TCR sequence derives from a woman between 45 and 60 years old in good health. The sequencing input was blood. The rearrangement joins TRBV24-1 to TRBJ2-3, with TRBD2 as a possible D gene (5 bases). CDR3 DNA sequence: TGTGCCACCAGTGATCGGACTCTCACAGATACGCAGTATTTT. Its translation: CATSDRTLTDTQYF.